The entry that follows covers one T cell receptor beta chain sequence. This clone has only one observation. Its antigen is not yet known. No base quality values were provided; no much bigger clone lies one nucleotide off. TCRB CDR3 regions were amplified from about 1.9 ug genomic DNA, or all available DNA if less, using the immunoSEQ assay. For multiplex PCR, 60 forward primers for TCR V beta segments and 13 reverse primers for J beta segments were used. To estimate reads per starting template, synthetic control templates were spiked into each sample at limiting dilution. Reads of 87 bp were generated by sequencing on the Illumina HiSeq System. Concerning the study's data processing: PCR and sequencing errors were removed by a nearest neighbor algorithm that merged closely related sequences. TCR overlap was defined as the percentage of unique tumor TCR beta sequences that were also found in the peripheral blood of the same patient. TCRdb holds this immuneACCESS table with in-frame rearrangements only. Some clones are missing; in checked studies, unresolved V genes explain under half, and the rest has no known cause. V and J calls and clone size are as listed in that table; D and trimming were resolved from the DNA. The sample has 100,000 or so clones on record, around 89% of them singletons. The ten largest make up approximately 2.7% of the sample.

In the paper's terms, the time point label means: after dendritic cell vaccination, including at tumor progression/relapse. Patients were selected for having adequate residual fresh-frozen tumor tissue and more than two years of available survival data. None of the glioblastoma patients carried an isocitrate dehydrogenase mutation, although molecular status otherwise varied. PBMC collection took place before vaccination, two weeks after the third vaccination, and at tumor progression if progression occurred. The Qiagen DNeasy Blood extraction Kit was used for extraction of genomic DNA. The data originate from a study of glioma-infiltrating T cells after dendritic cell vaccination (dated by TCRdb to the mid-2010s). At the level of the whole study: The cohort included some 15 glioblastoma patients drawn from Phase I and II dendritic cell vaccination trials, of whom 9 were newly diagnosed and 6 had recurrent disease. Tumor-infiltrating lymphocyte content was quantified and tumor and blood repertoires were compared in dendritic cell-vaccinated glioblastoma patients by deep sequencing of TCR beta CDR3 regions. Survival after dendritic cell vaccination was correlated with TCR sequencing metrics, such as TIL content and the overlap between tumor and blood repertoires. Three intradermal dendritic cell vaccine injections were administered to patients at biweekly intervals in the arm below the axilla. Autologous tumor lysate-pulsed dendritic cell vaccination was administered to the patients between the early 2000s and the early 2010s. The vaccine was prepared from monocyte-derived dendritic cells that were cultured for seven days with IL-4 and GM-CSF and then pulsed overnight with autologous tumor lysate.

General conclusions and limits of the study: TCR clonality showed no direct relationship with survival, which suggests that a diverse polyclonal response may be important. The cohort was small and heterogeneous, only a few patients had full blood and tumor sets, and even fewer had initial-recurrent tumor pairs. The three-group TCR overlap response model was described as speculative and requiring prospective validation. After dendritic cell vaccination, a higher estimated pretreatment TIL content predicted longer time to progression and overall survival.

Trimming at the junction amounts to 1 base on V and 7 bases on J, and the germline ends lie 7 bases apart. The CDR3 starts with the cysteine, ends with the phenylalanine, and has 13 residues. CDR3 DNA is the only sequence kept; it has 39 bases, read in frame from the first base. CDR1 and CDR2 were assigned from the germline V gene (reference sequence) as LNHDA and SQIVND. The chain links TRBV19 with TRBJ2-2; no D gene call is confident. Sequenced here: blood, sampled after dendritic cell vaccination. This clonotype was obtained from a human donor with glioblastoma. Here the CDR3 is given as CASSIGRDGELFF. The DNA sequence is TGTGCCAGTAGTATAGGCCGCGACGGGGAGCTGTTTTTT.